Below are 25 T cell receptor beta chains sequenced from a single sample in a study of cytotoxic CD8 clonotypes in ibrutinib-treated CLL. Assay used: immunoSEQ multiplex PCR; TCRdb lists only in-frame clones, some missing. The data contain some 200,000 clones, approximately 70% of them singletons. This material consisted of PBMCs, taken after 12 months of ibrutinib treatment. These receptors were taken from a human donor with chronic lymphocytic leukemia.

This rearrangement joins TRBV7-2 to TRBJ1-1, with 8 nucleotides matching TRBD1. V was clipped by 5 bases and J by 1 base; unmatched bases: 3. The CDR3 runs to 14 residues. CDR1 and CDR2 from the germline V gene are SGHTA and FQGNSA. The CDR3 coding sequence is TGTGCCAGCAGCAAGGGACAGGAGAACACTGAAGCTTTCTTT. Its protein product is CASSKGQENTEAFF.

This chain joins TRBV28 and TRBJ1-5, with 10 bases matching TRBD1. Per germline, CDR1 MDHEN and CDR2 SYDVKM. This CDR3 is 16 amino acids long. J was trimmed by 1 base and V by 10 bases; bases with no gene match: 10. The CDR3 here is CATLTGGYWSNQPQHF. CDR3 in DNA: TGTGCCACCTTGACAGGGGGCTATTGGAGCAATCAGCCCCAGCATTTT.

This clone was counted a single time. The chain combines TRBV5-1 with TRBJ1-1; 7 bases are a match to TRBD1. This CDR3 is 14 amino acids long. The germline CDR1 and CDR2 sequences are SGHRS and YFSETQ. V trimming: 3 bases; J trimming: 6 bases; junction bases outside the gene matches: 8. CDR3 protein: CASSWDGGGAEAFF. CDR3 coding DNA: TGCGCCAGCAGCTGGGATGGAGGGGGCGCTGAAGCTTTCTTT. Drawing the rest from reference TRBV5-1 and TRBJ1-1, the complete variable domain is KAGVTQTPRYLIKTRGQQVTLSCSPISGHRSVSWYQQTPGQGLQFLFEYFSETQRNKGNFPGRFSGRQFSNSRSEMNVSTLELGDSALYLCASSWDGGGAEAFFGQGTRLTVV.

This sequence joins TRBV27 and TRBJ1-5; no clear D gene. Trimming stripped 2 bases from V and 3 bases from J, with 8 bases between. This CDR3 contains 14 residues. CDR1 and CDR2 (germline): MNHEY, SMNVEV (reference sequence). Here the CDR3 reads CASSLVAHNQPQHF. The CDR3 DNA is TGTGCCAGCAGTTTAGTGGCGCACAATCAGCCCCAGCATTTT.

This clone was found once. The V gene is TRBV9, the J gene TRBJ1-2, with TRBD1 matching 10 bases. The V and J ends lost 0 bases and 0 bases, in that order; junction bases with no gene match: 8. This CDR3 spans 18 amino acids. Germline values: CDR1 SGDLS, CDR2 YYNGEE. The CDR3 spells CASSVARGQGDPNYGYTF. The CDR3 coding sequence is TGTGCCAGCAGCGTAGCCAGAGGACAGGGGGATCCTAACTATGGCTACACCTTC.

The chain uses TRBV7-2 and TRBJ2-3; 8 bases are a match to TRBD2. V lost 8 bases to trimming and J lost 2 bases; unmatched junction nucleotides: 12. The V gene's germline CDR1 is SGHTA and CDR2 FQGNSA. This CDR3 has 16 amino acids. In DNA form, the CDR3 reads TGTGCCAGCGGGGGACTAGAAACCACTACCACAGATACGCAGTATTTT. Translated: CASGGLETTTTDTQYF.

The chain carries TRBV5-4 and TRBJ1-2, with D possibly matching TRBD1 (5 bases). The V end was cut by 4 bases, the J end by 5 bases, with 12 bases between. Germline assignment: CDR1 SGHNT and CDR2 YYREEE (reference sequence). The CDR3 covers 13 residues. CDR3 nucleotide sequence: TGTGCCAGCAGCCCCCGGGACCGATATGGCTACACCTTC. This translates into CASSPRDRYGYTF.

This clone has a handful of counts. The chain couples TRBV6-4 to TRBJ2-2; TRBD2 matches at 12 bases. After removal of 4 bases from V and 6 bases from J, the junction contained 0 bases not matched to a gene. Germline V gives CDR1 MRHNA, CDR2 SNTAGT. The CDR3 sequence is 14 residues long. This CDR3 is CASSGLAGAGELFF. The CDR3 coding sequence is TGTGCCAGCAGTGGACTAGCGGGAGCCGGGGAGCTGTTTTTT.

This rearrangement joins TRBV5-4 to TRBJ2-3; TRBD1 matches at 8 bases. The CDR3 runs to 16 residues. Germline V gives CDR1 SGHNT, CDR2 YYREEE (reference sequence). J gave up 2 bases and V 0 bases, and 5 bases lay outside the gene matches. The CDR3 loop is CASSLGQGRNTDTQYF. Written as DNA, the CDR3 is TGTGCCAGCAGCTTGGGACAGGGGCGAAACACAGATACGCAGTATTTT. The full variable domain, in which reference TRBV5-4 and TRBJ2-3 provide the parts outside the CDR3, is ETGVTQSPTHLIKTRGQQVTLRCSSQSGHNTVSWYQQALGQGPQFIFQYYREEENGRGNFPPRFSGLQFPNYSSELNVNALELDDSALYLCASSLGQGRNTDTQYFGPGTRLTVL.

The chain links TRBV10-2 to TRBJ1-1, with 10 bases matching TRBD1. There are 15 residues in the CDR3. In germline, CDR1 is WSHSY, CDR2 SAAADI. Unmatched junction bases numbered 7, after V lost 4 bases and J lost 5 bases. Written as DNA, the CDR3 is TGCGCCAGCAGTGGGCAGGACAGGGGGAAGACTGAAGCTTTCTTT. Translation: CASSGQDRGKTEAFF.

This chain connects TRBV6-5 to TRBJ2-7, with a tentative D call TRBD1 (6 bases). The CDR3 is 14 residues long. CDR1 and CDR2 (germline): MNHEY, SVGAGI. Trimming took off 5 bases at V and 0 bases at J, with 11 bases between the two ends. The CDR3 DNA reads as TGTGCCAGCAGTGGCGACAGGAGCTCCTACGAGCAGTACTTC. Protein product: CASSGDRSSYEQYF.

The J gene is TRBJ1-3, the V gene TRBV30; D unresolved. The V end was cut by 0 bases, the J end by 0 bases, with 9 bases between. This CDR3 spans 15 amino acids. Germline V gene sequence: CDR1 GTSNPN, CDR2 SVGIG (reference sequence). Written as DNA, the CDR3 is TGTGCCTGGAGTGTAGATAGTCGCTCTGGAAACACCATATATTTT. This sequence encodes CAWSVDSRSGNTIYF.

A few counts support this clone. The V call is TRBV4-2, the J call TRBJ2-7, with 9 bases fitting TRBD1. Unmatched junction bases numbered 10, after V lost 3 bases and J lost 1 base. Germline V CDR1 and CDR2: LGHNA, YNFKEQ. This CDR3 is 17 amino acids long. The CDR3: CASSQYVPGQGSYEQYF. CDR3 nucleotide sequence: TGTGCCAGCAGCCAGTATGTACCGGGACAGGGATCCTACGAGCAGTACTTC.

The chain is built from TRBV7-6 and TRBJ2-7, with TRBD1 as a possible D gene (5 bases). With 4 bases removed from V and 6 bases from J, the gap between germline ends came to 13 bases. The length of the CDR3 is 13 residues. CDR1 is SGHVS and CDR2 is FNYEAQ in the germline V gene. The CDR3 DNA follows: TGTGCCAGCAGCTCCATGGGGCTGGGCGAGCAGTACTTC. It encodes CASSSMGLGEQYF.

The chain employs TRBV4-1 and TRBJ2-7; D is unresolved. Germline assignment: CDR1 MGHRA and CDR2 YSYEKL. The CDR3 totals 15 residues. V lost 4 bases and J lost 6, with 19 bases in between. The CDR3 spells CASSPTMSYIGEQYF. The CDR3 nucleotides are TGCGCCAGCAGCCCCACTATGTCCTACATAGGCGAGCAGTACTTC.

CDR3 loop: CASSSNPIQTYNEQFF. CDR3 bases: TGTGCCAGCAGTTCCAATCCGATCCAGACCTACAATGAGCAGTTCTTC. The chain carries TRBV28 and TRBJ2-1; no clear D gene. CDR1 MDHEN and CDR2 SYDVKM come from the germline V gene. The CDR3 covers 16 residues. The ends were cut back, 4 bases at V and 2 bases at J, with 15 bases in the middle.

This chain connects TRBV30 to TRBJ1-5; D is ambiguous. V lost 1 base, J lost 2 bases, and 6 bases lay in between. The CDR3 runs 13 residues. The germline V gene has CDR1 GTSNPN and CDR2 SVGIG (reference sequence). The CDR3 here is CAWSGAGNQPQHF. In nucleotides, the CDR3 is TGTGCCTGGAGTGGGGCCGGCAATCAGCCCCAGCATTTT.

This sequence joins TRBV4-1 and TRBJ2-7; 9 nucleotides agree with TRBD1. J gave up 2 bases and V 1 base, and 9 bases lay outside the gene matches. This CDR3 region has 17 residues. CDR1 is MGHRA, CDR2 YSYEKL, per germline. The CDR3 DNA sequence: TGCGCCAGCAGCCAAGTCTTCGGGACAGGGTATCCCTACGAGCAGTACTTC. It specifies CASSQVFGTGYPYEQYF.

The chain links TRBV29-1 to TRBJ2-1; 10 bases line up with TRBD2. The CDR3 is 18 amino acids. With V trimmed by 4 bases and J by 0 bases, 12 bases remained unmatched. Germline CDR1 is SQVTM and CDR2 is ANQGSEA. This CDR3 reads CSVAGRLAGVSSYNEQFF. For the CDR3, the DNA is TGCAGCGTTGCCGGTCGGCTAGCGGGGGTAAGCTCCTACAATGAGCAGTTCTTC.

The chain couples TRBV5-6 to TRBJ2-3; 8 bases match TRBD1. Germline CDR1 and CDR2: SGHDT and YYEEEE. The CDR3 consists of 16 residues. V was pared by 4 bases and J by 7 bases, with 14 bases of the junction left unmatched. CDR3 residues: CASSRTSGGEFNTQYF. The CDR3 DNA reads TGTGCCAGCAGCAGGACGTCAGGGGGCGAGTTCAATACGCAGTATTTT.

The chain employs TRBV30 and TRBJ2-1, with D maybe TRBD1 (6 bases). Germline CDR1 is GTSNPN and CDR2 is SVGIG (reference sequence). V shed 3 bases and J shed 4 bases, with 13 bases lying between them. The CDR3 consists of 14 residues. The CDR3 DNA follows: TGTGCCTGGAGCGGAGGACAGTCGTACAATGAGCAGTTCTTC. This translates into CAWSGGQSYNEQFF.

The chain joins TRBV30 to TRBJ1-4; D might be TRBD1 (6 bases). From germline, CDR1 is GTSNPN and CDR2 SVGIG (reference sequence). The length of the CDR3 is 16 residues. Deletions cut 3 bases from V and 8 bases from J, with 22 bases between. The CDR3 sequence is CAWRSPRVGGHEKLFF. In DNA form, the CDR3 reads TGTGCCTGGAGATCCCCGAGGGTGGGGGGCCACGAAAAACTGTTTTTT.

The V and J genes are TRBV5-1 and TRBJ2-1; weak D call: TRBD1 (7 bases). Germline V gene sequence: CDR1 SGHRS, CDR2 YFSETQ. The V end lost 2 bases, the J end lost 8 bases, and 14 bases lay between the germline ends. The CDR3 is made up of 14 amino acids. The CDR3 reads CASSFRLGGDEQFF. Here the CDR3 DNA reads TGCGCCAGCAGCTTTAGACTAGGGGGCGATGAGCAGTTCTTC.

This clone has just a few counts. The chain carries TRBV7-3 and TRBJ2-7; D perhaps matches TRBD2 (5 bases). This CDR3 has 14 amino acids. Trimming left V 5 bases short and J 2 bases short, with 13 bases between. Germline assignment: CDR1 SGHTA and CDR2 FQGTGA. This chain's CDR3 is CASSNGRGAYEQYF. The CDR3, as DNA: TGTGCCAGCAGCAACGGACGGGGAGCCTACGAGCAGTACTTC.

The CDR3: CASRSSSFGQLAFF. The CDR3 coding sequence is TGTGCCAGCAGATCGTCCTCCTTCGGGCAGTTGGCTTTCTTT. V gene TRBV6-7 combines with J gene TRBJ1-1; no firm D call. TRBV6-7 is flagged as an ORF with uncertain function. Trimming took 6 bases from V and 11 from J, leaving 22 bases between them. The CDR3 extends over 14 amino acids.